The 4 T cell receptor beta chains given below trace back to one sample, sequenced in a study of regulatory T cells in long-lasting Graves disease. Both iRepertoire HTBI primers and Arm-PCR of CDR3 regions were used to build the TCR beta libraries. A single record per CDR3 protein comes from TCRdb applying MiXCR to the multiplex PCR reads. The sample lists hundreds of thousands of distinct CDR3 sequences; around 30% were seen once. Time point meaning: persistent/refractory GD, antithyroid drugs over 5 years with positive TRAb. TCR sequences were obtained from RNA taken from PBMCs. This material consisted of peripheral blood mononuclear cells (PBMCs), taken when the disease was refractory, from a patient treated with antithyroid drugs. These receptors all come from a female donor with Graves disease.

This clonotype was observed a handful of times. This rearrangement joins TRBV5-4 to TRBJ2-4, with TRBD2 matching 9 bases. This CDR3 region has 18 residues. In germline, CDR1 is SGHNT, CDR2 YYREEE (reference sequence). After removal of 3 bases from V and 3 bases from J, the junction contained 13 bases not matched to a gene. CDR3 bases: TGTGCCAGCAGCTCAGGACTAGCGCCCGTGGTTGGCAAAAACATTCAGTACTTC. Its protein is CASSSGLAPVVGKNIQYF.

A remark on this clonotype: Only one base separates this from a far larger clonotype, so it likely reflects a read error. CDR3 nucleotide sequence: TGTGCCAGCACCCGGGACAGCTATGGCTGCACCTTC. It yields the protein CASTRDSYGCTF. The V and J genes are TRBV2 and TRBJ1-2; 7 nucleotides match TRBD1. The CDR3 length is 12 residues. CDR1 is SNHLY and CDR2 is FYNNEI in the germline V gene.

The chain is built from TRBV20-1 and TRBJ1-2; TRBD1 matches 10 bases. V lost 5 bases, J lost 8 bases, and 8 bases stayed unmatched. This CDR3 spans 13 amino acids. Germline lookup yields CDR1 DFQATT and CDR2 SNEGSKA (reference sequence). The CDR3 region is CSAWRGQGRGYTF. CDR3 DNA sequence: TGCAGTGCTTGGCGGGGACAGGGGCGCGGCTACACCTTC.

This clonotype was seen only a few times. The chain links TRBV24-1 to TRBJ1-5, with D uncertain. CDR1 is KGHDR, CDR2 SFDVKD, per germline. This CDR3 is built from 13 residues. The ends were cut back, 9 bases at V and 3 bases at J, with 11 bases in the middle. The CDR3 spells CATSTGYNQPQHF. The DNA for the CDR3 is TGTGCCACCTCGACCGGTTACAATCAGCCCCAGCATTTT.